This TCR beta chain was profiled in a study of HIV-infected children after antiretroviral therapy interruption. Treatment defined: PENTA 11 planned treatment interruption arm or continuous ART arm. The CDR3 loop spans 15 amino acids. V was clipped by 0 bases and J by 7 bases; unmatched bases: 3. CDR1 is SGHRS and CDR2 is YFSETQ in the germline V gene. Findings and limits, study-wide: The Gini coefficient of naive CD4+ repertoires rose, returning to baseline by 3 years. The CD45RA+ naive sort may contain some EMRA or stem memory cells.

RNA-based 3' RACE libraries used unique molecular identifiers. TCRdb reprocessed the 3' RACE reads via MiXCR and lists one record per CDR3 protein. The top ten clones hold approximately 5% of a sample with around 16,000 distinct CDR3 sequences, about 3.4% of them seen once. This clonotype came up many times. Its specificity is unknown. V is TRBV5-1 and J is TRBJ1-5; 11 bases line up with TRBD1. The source is a child aged 2-17 years with HIV. Specimen: CD45RA+ CD4+ T cells from PBMCs, collected from a donor given antiretroviral therapy, either interrupted or continuous. Subset denoted: naive CD4+ CD45RA+ CD45RO- T cells. CDR3 protein: CASSLEGTGGQPQHF. The CDR3, as DNA: TGCGCCAGCAGCTTGGAGGGGACAGGGGGACAGCCCCAGCATTTT.